The T cell receptor (beta chain) described here comes from a study of cytomegalovirus exposure and HLA in healthy donors. General study findings and limits: The authors enumerated over 150 TCR beta chains as linked to cytomegalovirus. In vitro data verified a few CMV-associated chains as specific for CMV antigens.

Repertoires were generated with immunoSEQ multiplex PCR, while TCRdb's copy carries only in-frame clones and drops some. The table has about 200,000 clones, roughly 87% seen once; the top ten hold approximately 2%. Germline CDR1 reads MNHNS; CDR2 reads SASEGT. This CDR3 comprises 15 residues. The V and J ends lost 10 bases and 9 bases, in that order; junction bases with no gene match: 18. Remarks on this clone: The antigen is not known.

Specimen: PBMCs. The V gene is TRBV6-1, the J gene TRBJ2-1; the match to TRBD2 covers 7 bases. The clonotype originates from a young woman in good health and CMV-seropositive. The CDR3 here is CATQARAGERGEQFF. In DNA form, the CDR3 reads TGTGCCACCCAGGCCAGGGCGGGAGAGAGGGGTGAGCAGTTCTTC.